The 5 T cell receptor beta chains listed next were all sequenced from one sample in a study of blood T cell repertoires in COVID-19. Generated by immunoSEQ multiplex PCR, the TCRdb table keeps only in-frame clones and is missing some. The sample records over 100,000 clones, 88% being singletons. Specimen: peripheral blood. These receptors all stem from a man aged 45 to 65 with acute or convalescent COVID-19.

This sequence joins TRBV27 and TRBJ2-2; no clear D gene. V lost 7 bases and J lost 0, with 12 bases in between. CDR3 length equals 15 residues. Germline assignment: CDR1 MNHEY and CDR2 SMNVEV (reference sequence). This CDR3 is CASTRPPANTGELFF. CDR3 coding DNA: TGTGCCAGCACCAGGCCCCCGGCGAACACCGGGGAGCTGTTTTTT.

This sequence joins TRBV11-2 and TRBJ2-2, with TRBD2 matching 8 bases. CDR3 length: 16 residues. Trimming at V came to 5 bases and at J to 0 bases, leaving 5 bases not matched to a gene. Germline V gene sequence: CDR1 SGHAT, CDR2 FQNNGV. CDR3 coding DNA: TGTGCCAGCAGCCGCCGCGGGGGGACGAACACCGGGGAGCTGTTTTTT. It yields the protein CASSRRGGTNTGELFF.

The chain joins TRBV19 to TRBJ2-7, with D maybe TRBD2 (6 bases). V shed 3 bases and J shed 3 bases, with 12 bases lying between them. The length of the CDR3 is 14 residues. Germline CDR1 and CDR2: LNHDA and SQIVND (reference sequence). The CDR3 nucleotides read TGTGCCAGTAGTATGGACGGGAGAGTCTACGAGCAGTACTTC. This sequence encodes CASSMDGRVYEQYF.

This rearrangement joins TRBV30 to TRBJ1-5; D not certain. V lost 4 bases to trimming and J lost 6 bases, with 19 bases between them. From germline, CDR1 is GTSNPN and CDR2 SVGIG (reference sequence). The CDR3 length is 15 residues. In DNA, the CDR3 is TGTGCCTGGAACCAACCTGGTGGATGGAGTCAGCCCCAGCATTTT. Its translation is CAWNQPGGWSQPQHF.

This chain links TRBV27 with TRBJ2-2; weak D call: TRBD2 (6 bases). Germline CDR1 MNHEY, CDR2 SMNVEV (reference sequence). Trimming shortened V by 7 bases and J by 5 bases, and 20 bases separated the two germline ends. The CDR3 has 16 residues. The CDR3: CASMRQGGVGTGELFF. CDR3 bases: TGTGCCAGCATGAGGCAGGGCGGGGTTGGGACCGGGGAGCTGTTTTTT.